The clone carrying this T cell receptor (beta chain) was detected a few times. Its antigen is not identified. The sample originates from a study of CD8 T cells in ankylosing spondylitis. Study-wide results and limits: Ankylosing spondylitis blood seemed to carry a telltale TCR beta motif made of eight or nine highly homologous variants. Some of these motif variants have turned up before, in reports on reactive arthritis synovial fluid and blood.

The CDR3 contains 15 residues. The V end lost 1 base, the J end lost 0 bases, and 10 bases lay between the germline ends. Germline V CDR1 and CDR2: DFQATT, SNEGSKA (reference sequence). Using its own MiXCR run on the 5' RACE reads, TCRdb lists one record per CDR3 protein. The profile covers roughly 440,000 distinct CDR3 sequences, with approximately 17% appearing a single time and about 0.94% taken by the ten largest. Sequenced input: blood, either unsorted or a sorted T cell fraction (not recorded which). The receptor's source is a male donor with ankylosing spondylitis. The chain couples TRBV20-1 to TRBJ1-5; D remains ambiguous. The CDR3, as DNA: TGCAGTGCTAGAGTTTCGGGGAATAGCAATCAGCCCCAGCATTTT. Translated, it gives CSARVSGNSNQPQHF.